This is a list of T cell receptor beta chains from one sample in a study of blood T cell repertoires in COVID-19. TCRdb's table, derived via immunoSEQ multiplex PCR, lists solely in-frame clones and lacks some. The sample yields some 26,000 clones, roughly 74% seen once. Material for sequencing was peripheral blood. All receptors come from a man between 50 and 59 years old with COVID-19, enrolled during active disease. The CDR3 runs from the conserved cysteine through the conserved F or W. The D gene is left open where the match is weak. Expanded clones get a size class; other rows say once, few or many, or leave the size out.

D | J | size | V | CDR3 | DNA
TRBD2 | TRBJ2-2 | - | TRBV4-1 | CASGRRTSGTLYETGELFF | TGCGCCAGCGGACGGCGGACTAGCGGGACCCTATATGAGACCGGGGAGCTGTTTTTT
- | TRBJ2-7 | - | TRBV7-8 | CASSRASGQLYEQYF | TGTGCCAGCAGCCGCGCGTCAGGACAGCTCTACGAGCAGTACTTC
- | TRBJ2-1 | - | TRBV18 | CASSPLQAKINNEQFF | TGTGCCAGCTCACCACTTCAGGCTAAAATAAACAATGAGCAGTTCTTC
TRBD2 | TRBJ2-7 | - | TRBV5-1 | CASSFGTSGALTYEQYF | TGCGCCAGCAGCTTTGGGACTAGCGGTGCCCTAACCTACGAGCAGTACTTC
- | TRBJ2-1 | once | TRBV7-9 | CASSLPRGKKFF | TGTGCCAGCAGCTTGCCCCGGGGTAAGAAGTTCTTC
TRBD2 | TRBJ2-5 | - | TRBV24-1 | CATSGGAGTQYF | TGTGCCACCAGCGGGGGGGCCGGGACCCAGTACTTC
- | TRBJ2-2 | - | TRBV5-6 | CASSFGASGGDTGELFF | TGTGCCAGCAGCTTTGGGGCGAGTGGTGGAGACACCGGGGAGCTGTTTTTT
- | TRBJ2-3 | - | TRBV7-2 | CASSFYRASTDTQYF | TGTGCCAGCAGCTTTTACAGAGCTAGCACAGATACGCAGTATTTT
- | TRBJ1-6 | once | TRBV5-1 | CASSLAGREGNPLHF | TGCGCCAGCAGCTTGGCCGGCAGGGAGGGTAATCCCCTCCACTTT
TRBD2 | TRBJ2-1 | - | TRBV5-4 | CASSFWTSGKQFF | TGTGCCAGCAGCTTCTGGACTAGCGGGAAGCAGTTCTTC
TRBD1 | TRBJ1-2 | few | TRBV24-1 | CATSDSTGGRGGYTF | TGTGCCACCAGTGATTCCACAGGGGGCCGAGGGGGCTACACCTTC
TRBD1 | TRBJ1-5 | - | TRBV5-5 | CASSLYTGTGANQPQHF | TGTGCCAGCAGCTTGTACACCGGGACAGGGGCCAATCAGCCCCAGCATTTT
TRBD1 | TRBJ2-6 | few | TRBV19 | CASSAGTGYAGANVLTF | TGTGCCAGTAGTGCAGGGACAGGGTACGCTGGGGCCAACGTCCTGACTTTC
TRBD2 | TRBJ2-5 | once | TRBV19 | CASRATSTQETQYF | TGTGCCAGTAGGGCGACTAGCACACAAGAGACCCAGTACTTC
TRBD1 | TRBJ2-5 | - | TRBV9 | CASSGRGSQETQYF | TGTGCCAGCAGCGGCAGGGGGTCCCAAGAGACCCAGTACTTC
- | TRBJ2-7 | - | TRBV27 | CASSLTGLSESYEQYF | TGTGCCAGCAGTTTAACCGGACTCTCGGAAAGCTACGAGCAGTACTTC
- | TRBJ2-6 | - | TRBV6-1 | CASSESGNSGANVLTF | TGTGCCAGCAGTGAATCAGGGAACTCTGGGGCCAACGTCCTGACTTTC
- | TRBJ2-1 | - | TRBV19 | CASSGARLNEQFF | TGTGCCAGTAGTGGAGCTAGACTCAATGAGCAGTTCTTC
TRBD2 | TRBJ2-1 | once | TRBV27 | CASSLGFGERGGYNEQFF | TGTGCCAGCAGTTTAGGGTTTGGGGAGCGGGGGGGATACAATGAGCAGTTCTTC
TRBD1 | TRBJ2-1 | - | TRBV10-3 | CAISARDRGDNEQFF | TGTGCCATCAGTGCCCGGGACAGGGGGGACAATGAGCAGTTCTTC
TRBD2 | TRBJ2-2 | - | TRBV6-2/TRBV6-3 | CASSYALAGANTGELFF | TGTGCCAGCAGTTACGCGCTAGCGGGGGCGAACACCGGGGAGCTGTTTTTT
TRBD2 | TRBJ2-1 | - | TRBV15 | CATSRDLAGDEQFF | TGTGCCACCAGCAGAGATCTAGCGGGGGATGAGCAGTTCTTC
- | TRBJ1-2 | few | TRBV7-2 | CASSPDTRGGYTF | TGTGCCAGCAGCCCTGACACCCGGGGTGGCTACACCTTC
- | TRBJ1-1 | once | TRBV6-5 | CASSYSKTRTLGAFF | TGTGCCAGCAGTTACTCCAAGACACGCACCCTGGGCGCTTTCTTT
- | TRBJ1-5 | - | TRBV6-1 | CASSEALGQPQHF | TGTGCCAGCAGTGAAGCGCTAGGACAGCCCCAGCATTTT
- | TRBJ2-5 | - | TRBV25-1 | CASSATRPRGETQYF | TGTGCCAGCAGTGCTACAAGGCCCAGAGGAGAGACCCAGTACTTC
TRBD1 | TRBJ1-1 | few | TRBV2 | CASSERGAGGTEAFF | TGTGCCAGCAGTGAAAGAGGGGCAGGGGGCACTGAAGCTTTCTTT
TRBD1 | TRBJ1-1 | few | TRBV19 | CASKGGVGTEAFF | TGTGCCAGTAAAGGGGGCGTGGGCACTGAAGCTTTCTTT
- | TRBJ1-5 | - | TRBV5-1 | CASSPGTNNQPQHF | TGCGCCAGCAGCCCAGGGACTAACAATCAGCCCCAGCATTTT
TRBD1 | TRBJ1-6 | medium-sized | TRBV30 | CAWSTGGIDNSPLHF | TGTGCCTGGAGTACAGGGGGAATAGATAATTCACCCCTCCACTTT
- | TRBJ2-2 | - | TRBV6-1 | CASSDLARVMNTGELFF | TGTGCCAGCAGTGATTTAGCGAGGGTAATGAACACCGGGGAGCTGTTTTTT
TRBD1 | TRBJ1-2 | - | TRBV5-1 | CASSDGQGGNSGYTF | TGCGCCAGCAGCGACGGACAGGGGGGGAACTCTGGCTACACCTTC
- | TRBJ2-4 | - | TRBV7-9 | CASSLRDTDNIQYF | TGTGCCAGCAGCCTAAGGGACACGGATAACATTCAGTACTTC
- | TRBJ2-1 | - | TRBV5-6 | CASSLVPRAYNEQFF | TGTGCCAGCAGCTTGGTGCCCCGGGCCTACAATGAGCAGTTCTTC
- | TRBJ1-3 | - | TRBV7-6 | CASSLDIAGNTIYF | TGTGCCAGCAGCTTAGACATTGCAGGGAACACCATATATTTT
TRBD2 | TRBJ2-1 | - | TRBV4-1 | CASSRQAGGTYNEQFF | TGCGCCAGCAGCCGGCAAGCGGGAGGAACCTACAATGAGCAGTTCTTC
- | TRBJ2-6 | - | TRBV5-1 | CASSIQEPGANVLTF | TGCGCCAGCAGCATACAGGAACCTGGGGCCAACGTCCTGACTTTC
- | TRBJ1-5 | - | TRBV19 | CASARQFSNQPQHF | TGTGCCAGTGCTAGACAGTTTAGCAATCAGCCCCAGCATTTT
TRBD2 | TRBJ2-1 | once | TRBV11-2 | CASSLPTGLALEQFF | TGTGCCAGCAGCTTACCTACGGGACTAGCGTTAGAGCAGTTCTTC